Following are 17 T cell receptor beta chains from one sample sequenced in a study of vaccination and CD4 T cells after COVID-19 (dated by TCRdb to about 2022). The treatment or condition label, read with the paper, signifies: approximately nine-day PBMC culture with coronavirus spike peptide pools or control peptides (ViraFEST assay). Library generation was performed with PCR. The data were produced on an Illumina iSeq 100. DNA from cultured CD4+ T cells was subjected to TCR sequencing with the Oncomine TCR Beta short-read assay at the Johns Hopkins FTIC core. Using fastp at Q25 and MiXCR, TCRdb reprocessed the public reads and kept productive beta chains. Every CDR3 protein is listed once, alongside the most common genes and DNA of its rows. For this sample the table gives about 11,000 distinct CDR3 sequences, of which roughly 40% were detected only once. Around a tenth of the sample rests with the top ten.

Their antigens remain unidentified. The source was CD4+ T cells from blood, cultured in vitro, collected after SARS-CoV-2 vaccination. The receptors shown here come from a human donor who had recovered from COVID-19.

This clonotype has just a few counts. The chain has TRBV20-1 and TRBJ2-5; unclear D gene. Germline assignment: CDR1 DFQATT and CDR2 SNEGSKA (reference sequence). V lost 5 bases, J lost 5 bases, and 9 bases lay in between. The CDR3 totals 11 residues. The CDR3 is CSALRWETQYF. The CDR3 coding sequence is TGCAGTGCTCTACGGTGGGAGACCCAGTACTTC.

This clonotype counts as large. The chain joins TRBV20-1 to TRBJ1-5, with D perhaps matching TRBD1 (5 bases). V was trimmed by 6 bases and J by 0 bases, leaving 18 bases between them. The CDR3 runs 16 residues. The germline V gene has CDR1 DFQATT and CDR2 SNEGSKA (reference sequence). The CDR3 coding sequence is TGCAGTGCCATTCAGGAGGGGCGGAATAGCAATCAGCCCCAGCATTTT. It codes for CSAIQEGRNSNQPQHF.

V gene TRBV10-1 combines with J gene TRBJ2-1, with D maybe TRBD2 (5 bases). Germline CDR1 reads WNHNN; CDR2 reads SYGVQD (reference sequence). Between the trimmed V and J ends, which lost 7 bases and 8 bases, there was a span of 15 bases. The CDR3 extends over 13 amino acids. CDR3 bases: TGCGCCAGCATAGAACTAGTGGCGCATGAGCAGTTCTTC. It translates to CASIELVAHEQFF.

This clonotype was counted only a few times. The chain couples TRBV10-3 to TRBJ2-7, with a weak D call TRBD2 (6 bases). The V end was cut by 2 bases, the J end by 2 bases, with 10 bases between. The germline V gene has CDR1 ENHRY and CDR2 SYGVKD. The CDR3 extends over 14 amino acids. The CDR3 nucleotides are TGTGCCATCAGTGAGGGCGGGATACCCTACGAGCAGTACTTC. Its translation: CAISEGGIPYEQYF.

This clonotype showed up just a few times. The chain carries TRBV28 and TRBJ1-3; D is unclear. The ends were cut back, 6 bases at V and 0 bases at J, with 6 bases in the middle. This CDR3 has 13 residues. The germline CDR1 and CDR2 sequences are MDHEN and SYDVKM. The chain's CDR3 is CASSALSGNTIYF. The CDR3 coding sequence is TGTGCCAGCAGCGCGCTCTCTGGAAACACCATATATTTT.

The chain combines TRBV20-1 with TRBJ2-1, with D perhaps given as TRBD1 or TRBD2 (5 bases each). The V end lost 3 bases, the J end lost 6 bases, and 18 bases lay between the germline ends. CDR3 size: 15 residues. Per the germline V gene, CDR1 is DFQATT and CDR2 is SNEGSKA (reference sequence). In DNA, the CDR3 is TGCAGTGCTAGGGACTGGGGCCCGGAATCCAATGAGCAGTTCTTC. This encodes CSARDWGPESNEQFF.

This clonotype is a singleton in its sample. The chain employs TRBV18 and TRBJ2-1; TRBD2 matches at 12 bases. Germline V gene data show CDR1 as KGHSH and CDR2 as LQKENI. The CDR3 is 14 amino acids. V gave up 3 bases and J gave up 8 bases; unmatched junction bases: 2. CDR3 sequence (DNA): TGTGCCAGCTCACCGGGACTAGCGGGCGATGAGCAGTTCTTC. This encodes CASSPGLAGDEQFF.

In regard to this clonotype: At one end, the junction sequence differs from germline, possibly due to a read error. This chain uses TRBV23-1 with TRBJ1-5; TRBD1 matches 7 bases. TRBV23-1 is known as an ORF, though its function is uncertain. CDR3 length equals 15 residues. CDR3 sequence: CASTQTGSVDQPRHF. The CDR3 DNA reads TGCGCCAGCACCCAGACAGGGAGCGTTGATCAGCCCCGGCATTTT.

The rearrangement joins TRBV12-3 or TRBV12-4 to TRBJ1-2, with 7 bases lining up with TRBD1. The CDR3 extends over 14 amino acids. V shed 6 bases, J shed 6 bases, and the junction held 10 bases outside the gene matches. The CDR3 loop reads CASSLRQGMNGYTF. In DNA form, the CDR3 reads TGTGCCAGCAGCCTAAGACAGGGTATGAATGGCTACACCTTC.

The chain recombines TRBV6-1 with TRBJ1-1; D is ambiguous. This CDR3 region has 13 residues. In germline, CDR1 is MNHNS, CDR2 SASEGT. V lost 9 bases and J lost 1, with 12 bases in between. Here the CDR3 DNA reads TGTGCCAGTAGATTCAACAAGAACACTGAAGCTTTCTTT. It is translated as CASRFNKNTEAFF.

The chain has TRBV28 and TRBJ2-7; D may be TRBD1 or TRBD2 (5 bases each). This CDR3 has 16 amino acids. Per germline, CDR1 MDHEN and CDR2 SYDVKM. The germline V and J ends were trimmed by 4 bases and 0 bases, with 16 bases remaining between them. Written as DNA, the CDR3 is TGTGCCAGCAGTTCACCGGGACCCAAGAGCTCCTACGAGCAGTACTTC. This gives the protein CASSSPGPKSSYEQYF.

This clonotype was seen a handful of times. This sequence joins TRBV7-6 and TRBJ2-7; D is ambiguous. The germline CDR1 and CDR2 sequences are SGHVS and FNYEAQ. V lost 2 bases, J lost 3 bases, and 8 bases lay in between. This CDR3 is built from 13 residues. The CDR3 region has the DNA TGTGCCAGCAGCTTATCCCTAGACTACGAGCAGTACTTC. It specifies CASSLSLDYEQYF.

In this sample, this clonotype turned up a few times. V usage is TRBV6-1 and J usage is TRBJ1-5, with D hard to call. This CDR3 contains 15 residues. V was shortened by 7 bases and J by 1 base, with 14 bases between the two germline ends. Germline CDR1 and CDR2: MNHNS and SASEGT. The CDR3 coding sequence is TGTGCCAGCACCTCTCTCCGGGGAAGCAATCAGCCCCAGCATTTT. Translating it yields CASTSLRGSNQPQHF.

The table lists this clonotype with a count of one. This chain joins TRBV28 and TRBJ1-2; the D gene is possibly TRBD1 (6 bases). Between the trimmed V and J ends, which lost 5 bases and 7 bases, there was a span of 11 bases. Germline V gives CDR1 MDHEN, CDR2 SYDVKM. The CDR3 consists of 12 residues. DNA for the CDR3: TGTGCCAGCAGTACAGGGAATGGTGGCTACACCTTC. This gives the protein CASSTGNGGYTF.

In its sample, this clonotype is medium-sized. J is TRBJ1-2 and V is TRBV20-1; 7 bases are a match to TRBD1. The trim removed 4 bases at V and 4 bases at J, leaving 9 bases unmatched. The CDR3 consists of 14 residues. Germline V gene lookup returns CDR1 DFQATT and CDR2 SNEGSKA (reference sequence). DNA of the CDR3: TGCAGTGCTAATCCGCCGACAGGGACCTATGGCTACACCTTC. Its translation is CSANPPTGTYGYTF.

There are a few counts of this clonotype. J is TRBJ2-7 and V is TRBV27, with 11 bases fitting TRBD2. The CDR3 contains 15 residues. The ends lost 6 bases at V and 4 bases at J; junction bases unmatched: 8. In germline, CDR1 is MNHEY, CDR2 SMNVEV (reference sequence). The CDR3 protein is CASSPLAGGSYEQYF. CDR3 DNA sequence: TGTGCCAGCAGCCCTCTAGCGGGAGGTTCGTACGAGCAGTACTTC.

This clonotype appeared a few times. CDR3 residues: CASSRARTGMNTEAFF. CDR3 nucleotides: TGTGCCAGCAGCCGCGCGAGAACAGGGATGAACACTGAAGCTTTCTTT. The chain links TRBV2 to TRBJ1-1; tentative D call: TRBD1 (6 bases). Deletions cut 6 bases from V and 0 bases from J, with 17 bases between. This CDR3 comprises 16 residues. Germline V gene lookup returns CDR1 SNHLY and CDR2 FYNNEI.